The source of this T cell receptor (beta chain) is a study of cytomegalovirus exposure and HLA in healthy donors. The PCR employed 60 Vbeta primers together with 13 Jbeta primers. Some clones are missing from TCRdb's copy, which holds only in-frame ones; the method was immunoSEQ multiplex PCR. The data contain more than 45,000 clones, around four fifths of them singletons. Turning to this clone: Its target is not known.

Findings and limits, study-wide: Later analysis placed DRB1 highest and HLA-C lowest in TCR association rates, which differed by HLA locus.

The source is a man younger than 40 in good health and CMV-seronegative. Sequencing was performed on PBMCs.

CDR3 DNA: TGTGCCAGCAGCTCGGGGGGATATAGCAATCAGCCCCAGCATTTT. As protein: CASSSGGYSNQPQHF. The chain employs TRBV7-9 and TRBJ1-5; tentative D call: TRBD1 (5 bases). This CDR3 region has 15 residues. In germline, CDR1 is SEHNR, CDR2 FQNEAQ (reference sequence). Trimming pared 4 bases from V and 0 bases from J, leaving 10 bases between.